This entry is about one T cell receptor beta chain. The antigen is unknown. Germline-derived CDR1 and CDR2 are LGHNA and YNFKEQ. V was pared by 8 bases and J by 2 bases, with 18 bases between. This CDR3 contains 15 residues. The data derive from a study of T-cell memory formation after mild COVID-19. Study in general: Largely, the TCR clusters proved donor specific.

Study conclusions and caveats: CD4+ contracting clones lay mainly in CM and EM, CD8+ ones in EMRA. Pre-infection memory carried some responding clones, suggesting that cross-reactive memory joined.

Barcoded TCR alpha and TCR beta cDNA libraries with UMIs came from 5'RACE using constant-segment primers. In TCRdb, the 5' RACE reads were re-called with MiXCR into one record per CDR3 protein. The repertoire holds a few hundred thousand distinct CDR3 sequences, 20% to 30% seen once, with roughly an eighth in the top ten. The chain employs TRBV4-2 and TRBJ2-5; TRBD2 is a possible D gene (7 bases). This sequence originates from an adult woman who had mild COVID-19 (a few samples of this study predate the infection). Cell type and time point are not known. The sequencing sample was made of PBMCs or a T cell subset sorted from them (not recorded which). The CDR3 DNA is TGTGCCAGCTCCCGGGGGCGGGGGCTGCAAGAGACCCAGTACTTC. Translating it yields CASSRGRGLQETQYF.